This paragraph covers one T cell receptor beta chain sequence. This clonotype is identified as medium-sized (0.01 to 0.1%). No antigen is known for it. No base qualities exist here, and no much larger clone lies one base off it. This record belongs to a study of CD8 T cells in ankylosing spondylitis (dated 2017 in TCRdb). For the wider study: The study profiled T cell receptor beta repertoires in healthy donors and ankylosing spondylitis patients to find disease-linked TCR variants. The full study cohort comprised roughly 24 ankylosing spondylitis patients and over a hundred healthy donors. Peripheral blood was sampled, and synovial fluid was additionally collected from ankylosing spondylitis patients. Overall results and qualifications from the work: Some motif variants had previously been reported in the synovial fluid and blood of reactive arthritis patients, which suggests shared mechanisms of disease initiation. In peripheral blood, the disease-linked clones were found at relatively low frequencies and had a CD8+ phenotype. Blood from ankylosing spondylitis patients appeared to be characterized by a TCR beta motif composed of eight highly homologous amino acid variants. The disease-linked clones were reported to be significantly enriched in matched synovial fluid samples from ankylosing spondylitis patients.

Sequencing took place on an Illumina HiSeq 2500. TCR beta libraries were prepared by quantitative 5'-RACE with molecular barcodes. In the original analysis: A new computational method based on a probabilistic model of VDJ rearrangement was used to identify disease-linked TCR variants. TCRdb itself trimmed the public reads at Q25 with fastp, ran MiXCR and retained productive beta chains. Rows with one shared CDR3 protein collapse into an entry with the most common genes and DNA. For this entry, the V and J calls and clone size follow TCRdb and not the study's own pipeline. A total of roughly 8,100 distinct CDR3 sequences appear in this sample, roughly 8.7% of them only once. The leading ten clones occupy 20% to 25% of the sample. The CDR3 numbers 16 residues from cysteine through phenylalanine. Only CDR3 DNA remains: 48 bases, in frame from the first base. Sequences SGDLS (CDR1) and YYNGEE (CDR2) are obtained from the germline V gene. V and J are trimmed by 4 bases and 5 bases, and the gene matches miss 8 bases of the junction.

Sequencing was done on a sample of blood, either unsorted or a sorted T cell fraction (not recorded which). This receptor chain uses TRBV9 and TRBJ2-1, and TRBD2 matches 11 of the central bases. The receptor's source is a male donor with ankylosing spondylitis or in good health (not recorded which). The CDR3 is CASSSGGGLADNEQFF. The DNA sequence is given as TGTGCCAGCAGCTCGGGGGGGGGACTAGCGGACAATGAGCAGTTCTTC. The full variable domain, with segments outside the CDR3 supplied by the reference TRBV9 and TRBJ2-1 proteins, appears as DSGVTQTPKHLITATGQRVTLRCSPRSGDLSVYWYQQSLDQGLQFLIQYYNGEERAKGNILERFSAQQFPDLHSELNLSSLELGDSALYFCASSSGGGLADNEQFFGPGTRLTVL.